The 18 T cell receptor beta chains below all came from one sample that was sequenced in a study of CD8+CD57+ T cells in acquired aplastic anemia (dated by TCRdb to the late 2010s). The instrument was an Illumina HiSeq 2000. Genomic DNA served as template for TCR beta VDJ combination and CDR3 sequence profiling. In-frame beta chains were kept once TCRdb had trimmed the public reads at Q25 with fastp and called clones with MiXCR. Merged by CDR3 protein, the rows form single entries marked with the most common genes and DNA. Here the sample has some 160,000 distinct CDR3 sequences; 40% to 55% occur a single time. 3.2% of the sample is taken by the ten largest. The patients picked for sequencing were ones in whom flow cytometry had shown an expansion of CD8+CD57+ cells. Sample: sorted CD4+, CD8+, or CD8+CD57+ T cells (not recorded which) from PBMCs. The source of these receptors is a human donor with aplastic anemia.

The chain couples TRBV19 to TRBJ1-4; 7 bases fit TRBD1. The junction had 1 base not matched to a gene; V was cut back by 7 bases and J by 8 bases. The CDR3 length is 11 residues. Germline assignment: CDR1 LNHDA and CDR2 SQIVND (reference sequence). CDR3 sequence reads: CASTDREKLFF. Written as DNA, the CDR3 is TGTGCCAGTACGGACAGGGAAAAACTGTTTTTT.

This chain connects TRBV7-9 to TRBJ2-4, with 12 bases identical to TRBD2. The V segment lost 2 bases and the J segment 7 bases; nucleotides outside the gene matches: 3. The CDR3 totals 15 residues. Germline CDR1 and CDR2: SEHNR and FQNEAQ (reference sequence). As DNA, the CDR3 is TGTGCCAGCAGCTTAACGGGACTAGCGGGCAACATTCAGTACTTC. Protein product: CASSLTGLAGNIQYF.

CDR3 loop: CAGERGLDPSYEQYV. As DNA, the CDR3 is TGTGCTGGCGAAAGGGGACTAGATCCCTCCTACGAGCAGTACGTC. The chain uses TRBV2 and TRBJ2-7; 8 nucleotides match TRBD2. The V gene's germline CDR1 is SNHLY and CDR2 FYNNEI. The CDR3 is 15 amino acids.

This clonotype was detected only a few times. The chain recombines TRBV6-2 or TRBV6-3 with TRBJ2-4; perhaps TRBD1 as D (5 bases). CDR1 and CDR2 from the germline V gene are MNHEY and SVGEGT. V shed 4 bases and J shed 6 bases, with 19 bases lying between them. The CDR3 runs to 16 residues. The CDR3 coding sequence is TGTGCCAGCAGTTCCTCGACAGTCCGTCAATCAAACATTCAGTACTTC. Protein product: CASSSSTVRQSNIQYF.

The chain has TRBV6-1 and TRBJ1-6; perhaps TRBD1 as D (5 bases). V lost 2 bases to trimming and J lost 10 bases, with 15 bases between them. Germline assignment: CDR1 MNHNS and CDR2 SASEGT. The CDR3 has 15 residues. The CDR3 is CASSEFSGVGSPLHF. DNA of the CDR3: TGTGCCAGCAGTGAATTTTCGGGGGTAGGATCACCCCTCCACTTT.

As concerns this clonotype: This may stem from a read error, because a much larger clone lies one nucleotide away. V is TRBV11-2 and J is TRBJ2-1; tentative D call: TRBD2 (6 bases). CDR3 length equals 14 residues. CDR1 SGHAT and CDR2 FQNNGV come from the germline V gene. Trimming took 5 bases from V and 12 from J, leaving 20 bases between them. CDR3 protein: CASSRRGTGAGQFF. The CDR3, as DNA: TGTGCCAGCAGCCGCCGGGGGACTGGTGCGGGGCAGTTCTTC.

This clonotype was found many times. The chain has TRBV6-1 and TRBJ2-3; the D is unclear. CDR1 MNHNS and CDR2 SASEGT come from the germline V gene. This CDR3 spans 14 amino acids. V lost 4 bases and J lost 4, with 12 bases in between. The CDR3 reads CASSAQILPDTQYF. CDR3 nucleotides: TGTGCCAGCAGTGCCCAAATTTTGCCAGATACGCAGTATTTT.

V and J are TRBV6-2 or TRBV6-3 and TRBJ2-5; 8 positions match TRBD2. J gave up 5 bases and V 6 bases, and 8 bases lay outside the gene matches. The CDR3 spans 14 residues. Germline CDR1 reads MNHEY; CDR2 reads SVGEGT. The CDR3: CASSFGGASETQYF. CDR3 DNA sequence: TGTGCCAGCAGCTTCGGGGGGGCCAGTGAGACCCAGTACTTC.

The chain uses TRBV3-1 and TRBJ1-1; TRBD1 matches at 9 bases. Per the germline V gene, CDR1 is LGHDT and CDR2 is YNNKEL (reference sequence). The CDR3 is 14 amino acids. J lost 3 bases, V lost 4 bases, and 3 bases had no gene match. CDR3: CASSPGQGDTEAFF. The DNA of the CDR3 is TGTGCCAGCAGCCCGGGACAGGGAGACACTGAAGCTTTCTTT.

This clonotype was seen ten or more times. The CDR3 DNA sequence: TGTGCCAGCAGCCCTAGCGCTTACACCGGGGAGCTGTTTTTT. Its protein product is CASSPSAYTGELFF. V and J are TRBV7-3 and TRBJ2-2; possibly TRBD2 for D (6 bases). V shed 5 bases and J shed 3 bases, with 10 bases lying between them. This CDR3 has 14 amino acids. Germline V lookup: CDR1 SGHTA, CDR2 FQGTGA.

V usage is TRBV10-3 and J usage is TRBJ1-1, with 8 positions matching TRBD1. J lost 7 bases, V lost 5 bases, and 3 bases had no gene match. The CDR3 is 12 amino acids. In germline, CDR1 is ENHRY, CDR2 SYGVKD. CDR3 loop: CAISSDRGEAFF. CDR3 DNA: TGTGCCATCAGTTCCGACAGGGGTGAAGCTTTCTTT.

This clonotype was counted many times. This chain connects TRBV6-5 to TRBJ2-5; D is unclear. V gave up 0 bases and J gave up 3 bases, with 8 bases separating them. The V gene's germline CDR1 is MNHEY and CDR2 SVGAGI. The CDR3 contains 14 residues. The CDR3 DNA reads as TGTGCCAGCAGTTACTCGTCTGGGGAAGAGACCCAGTACTTC. It is translated as CASSYSSGEETQYF.

This clonotype has ten or more counts. The CDR3 DNA is TGTGCCAGCTCGCGACAGGGTATAGGCTACACCTTC. It codes for CASSRQGIGYTF. The chain couples TRBV6-1 to TRBJ1-2; 7 nucleotides agree with TRBD1. Trimming removed 8 bases from V and 8 bases from J; junction bases left unmatched: 8. Germline CDR1 is MNHNS and CDR2 is SASEGT. The CDR3 has 12 residues.

V is TRBV6-4 and J is TRBJ1-2; a possible D gene is TRBD1 (5 bases). Germline lookup yields CDR1 MRHNA and CDR2 SNTAGT. The CDR3 has 13 amino acids. V dropped 2 bases and J dropped 6 bases, with 10 bases sitting between them. The CDR3 coding sequence is TGTGCCAGCAGTGACACAGGTGGGCATGGCTACACCTTC. It yields the protein CASSDTGGHGYTF.

This clonotype was seen ten or more times. This chain links TRBV4-3 with TRBJ2-7, with D maybe TRBD2 (7 bases). Trimming shortened V by 0 bases and J by 4 bases, and 13 bases separated the two germline ends. Germline lookup yields CDR1 LGHNA and CDR2 YSLEER. CDR3 length equals 15 residues. The chain's CDR3 is CASSQDRGGGYEQYF. The DNA for the CDR3 is TGCGCCAGCAGCCAAGACAGGGGCGGGGGTTACGAGCAGTACTTC.

Concerning this clonotype: A read error is likely, as this CDR3 ends without the conserved phenylalanine or tryptophan. V usage is TRBV7-7 and J usage is TRBJ2-5; D not certain. The CDR3 runs to 13 residues. The germline gives CDR1 SSHAT, CDR2 FNYEAQ (reference sequence). CDR3 in amino acids: CASGLVAEETQYL. CDR3 coding DNA: TGTGCCAGCGGCTTAGTGGCGGAAGAGACCCAGTACCTC.

The V and J genes are TRBV10-3 and TRBJ1-1; D is undetermined. Trimming removed 0 bases at V and 6 bases at J, with 14 bases between. This CDR3 is built from 15 residues. Germline CDR1 is ENHRY and CDR2 is SYGVKD. CDR3 region: CAISESSGNDAEAFF. The CDR3 DNA is TGTGCCATCAGTGAGTCGTCAGGCAACGACGCTGAAGCTTTCTTT.

This chain links TRBV29-1 with TRBJ2-2; D remains ambiguous. CDR3 length: 12 amino acids. From germline, CDR1 is SQVTM and CDR2 ANQGSEA. The ends were cut back, 4 bases at V and 6 bases at J, with 9 bases in the middle. CDR3 residues: CSVAKEAGELFF. In DNA form, the CDR3 reads TGCAGCGTTGCGAAAGAGGCCGGGGAGCTGTTTTTT.